The 30 T cell receptor beta chains below all came from one sample that was sequenced in a study of T cells after yellow fever vaccination. TCRdb passed the 5' RACE reads through MiXCR, listing each CDR3 protein once. The sample records hundreds of thousands of distinct CDR3 sequences, 9% to 15% being singletons. This sample comprised PBMCs, obtained on the day of the yellow fever booster vaccination. The receptor source for this set is a man in his thirties or forties who received the YFV17D yellow fever vaccine.

V usage is TRBV16 and J usage is TRBJ1-5, with 9 bases that match TRBD1. V lost 4 bases to trimming and J lost 3 bases; unmatched junction nucleotides: 7. CDR1 and CDR2 (germline): KGHSY, FQNENV. The CDR3 spans 16 residues. The CDR3 sequence is CASSPYTGGDNQPQHF. In DNA form, the CDR3 reads TGTGCCAGCAGCCCCTACACAGGGGGCGACAATCAGCCCCAGCATTTT.

In this sample, this clonotype turned up a few times. This chain connects TRBV2 to TRBJ2-4, with a weak D call TRBD2 (5 bases). CDR1 is SNHLY and CDR2 is FYNNEI in the germline V gene. The CDR3 has 14 residues. The V end was cut by 8 bases, the J end by 0 bases, with 11 bases between. The CDR3 DNA follows: TGTGCCAGCCTCCGGGAACTAGCCAAAAACATTCAGTACTTC. Protein: CASLRELAKNIQYF.

The rearrangement uses TRBV7-2 and TRBJ2-7, with D hard to call. The V end was cut by 5 bases, the J end by 7 bases, with 9 bases between. The CDR3 runs 11 residues. Per the germline V gene, CDR1 is SGHTA and CDR2 is FQGNSA. DNA of the CDR3: TGTGCCAGCAGCCTACAAGCGGAGCAGTACTTC. Its translation is CASSLQAEQYF.

The rearrangement uses TRBV4-3 and TRBJ2-1; D unclear. CDR1 and CDR2 (germline): LGHNA, YSLEER. Deletions cut 0 bases from V and 4 bases from J, with 13 bases between. This CDR3 has 16 residues. As DNA, the CDR3 is TGCGCCAGCAGCCAAGAGACAATCGGAGCTTACAATGAGCAGTTCTTC. Translation gives CASSQETIGAYNEQFF.

The V call is TRBV20-1, the J call TRBJ1-3, with D possibly TRBD1 on 6 matching bases. Per germline, CDR1 DFQATT and CDR2 SNEGSKA (reference sequence). V was shortened by 4 bases and J by 2 bases, with 15 bases between the two germline ends. The CDR3 totals 15 residues. The CDR3 sequence: CSANSGGRAGNTIYF. As DNA, the CDR3 is TGCAGTGCTAACTCTGGGGGCCGCGCTGGAAACACCATATATTTT.

This clonotype was found a few times. The chain has TRBV18 and TRBJ1-2; weak D call: TRBD1 (5 bases). V lost 6 bases and J 4 bases, leaving 27 bases between the germline ends. This CDR3 has 18 amino acids. CDR1 and CDR2 from the germline V gene are KGHSH and LQKENI. The CDR3 DNA is TGTGCCAGCTCCACGCGGCGTGACAGCCTATCCACCGTCTATGGCTACACCTTC. Protein product: CASSTRRDSLSTVYGYTF.

This clonotype was detected only a few times. J is TRBJ2-1 and V is TRBV5-1; 13 bases align to TRBD2. V trimming: 6 bases; J trimming: 5 bases; junction bases outside the gene matches: 5. The CDR3 length is 15 residues. The germline V gene encodes CDR1 SGHRS and CDR2 YFSETQ. This CDR3 is CASNAGLAGDNEQFF. In DNA form, the CDR3 reads TGCGCCAGCAACGCAGGACTAGCGGGAGACAATGAGCAGTTCTTC.

The chain joins TRBV10-3 to TRBJ2-5; 12 nucleotides match TRBD2. Germline loops: CDR1 ENHRY, CDR2 SYGVKD. The V segment lost 6 bases and the J segment 4 bases; nucleotides outside the gene matches: 3. The CDR3 spans 14 residues. In nucleotides, the CDR3 is TGTGCCATCAGGGAGACTAGCGGGGGAGAGACCCAGTACTTC. It yields the protein CAIRETSGGETQYF.

The chain uses TRBV5-1 and TRBJ2-1, with 9 positions matching TRBD1. Germline values: CDR1 SGHRS, CDR2 YFSETQ. This CDR3 comprises 13 residues. V lost 3 bases and J lost 11; bases outside the gene matches: 6. Here the CDR3 DNA reads TGCGCCAGCAGCTCCCGGGACAGGGAAAAGCAGTTCTTC. It codes for CASSSRDREKQFF.

This clonotype was counted between two and nine times. V and J are TRBV2 and TRBJ2-1; a possible D gene is TRBD1 (5 bases). V lost 4 bases, J lost 7 bases, and 11 bases lay in between. Per germline, CDR1 SNHLY and CDR2 FYNNEI. The CDR3 is made up of 13 amino acids. The CDR3 DNA sequence: TGTGCCAGCAGTGTGACAGACTGGAATGAGCAGTTCTTC. Protein: CASSVTDWNEQFF.

Turning to this clonotype: The junction departs from the called germline gene at one end, perhaps through a read error. The chain carries TRBV6-1 and TRBJ2-7, with TRBD2 identical over 8 bases. The CDR3 spans 15 residues. Germline-derived CDR1 and CDR2 are MNHNS and SASEGT. In nucleotides, the CDR3 is TGTGCCAGCAGTGAAGTGGAGCGGGAGCCTTACGAGCCGTACTTC. It codes for CASSEVEREPYEPYF.

This clonotype was seen more than once but under ten times. V usage is TRBV7-6 and J usage is TRBJ2-7; the D gene is possibly TRBD1 (5 bases). The CDR3 runs 16 residues. Per germline, CDR1 SGHVS and CDR2 FNYEAQ. Trimming removed 1 base from V and 5 bases from J, with 18 bases in between. Here the CDR3 reads CASSLEWKGSWNEQYF. As DNA, the CDR3 is TGTGCCAGCAGCTTAGAGTGGAAGGGGTCCTGGAACGAGCAGTACTTC.

This chain links TRBV12-3 or TRBV12-4 with TRBJ2-5, with 8 bases that match TRBD1. V gave up 7 bases and J gave up 5 bases; unmatched junction bases: 15. The CDR3 runs to 16 residues. CDR3 protein: CASTLSRTGYAETQYF. The CDR3 nucleotides read TGTGCCAGCACCCTATCCCGGACAGGGTATGCGGAGACCCAGTACTTC.

V usage is TRBV7-2 and J usage is TRBJ2-3, with D perhaps matching TRBD2 (6 bases). With 8 bases removed from V and 6 bases from J, the gap between germline ends came to 21 bases. The CDR3 sequence is 15 residues long. The germline V gene has CDR1 SGHTA and CDR2 FQGNSA. CDR3 sequence (DNA): TGTGCCAGCCTTAGGGGAGGTGCAATTGGGGATACGCAGTATTTT. This gives the protein CASLRGGAIGDTQYF.

V gene TRBV15 combines with J gene TRBJ2-3; either TRBD1 or TRBD2 may fit D (5 bases each). The CDR3 covers 14 residues. CDR1 is LNHNV and CDR2 is YYDKDF in the germline V gene (reference sequence). The V and J ends lost 4 bases and 1 base respectively, with 9 bases between them. The CDR3 coding sequence is TGTGCCACCAGCATCCGGGACGGCACAGATACGCAGTATTTT. This translates into CATSIRDGTDTQYF.

In this sample, this clonotype turned up a few times. The chain couples TRBV4-3 to TRBJ2-7; TRBD2 agrees at 12 bases. The CDR3 is 15 amino acids. Unmatched junction bases numbered 8, after V lost 5 bases and J lost 6 bases. The V gene's germline CDR1 is LGHNA and CDR2 YSLEER. The CDR3 spells CASSYGLAGPSEQYF. CDR3 nucleotides: TGCGCCAGCAGCTACGGACTAGCGGGACCCTCCGAGCAGTACTTC.

This clonotype was detected only a few times. V and J are TRBV7-9 and TRBJ2-1; D remains ambiguous. This CDR3 spans 12 amino acids. Germline values: CDR1 SEHNR, CDR2 FQNEAQ (reference sequence). V was clipped by 6 bases and J by 7 bases, with 10 bases between them. CDR3 in DNA: TGTGCCAGCAGGGAGTTAGGGAATGAGCAGTTCTTC. It encodes CASRELGNEQFF.

This clonotype was recorded a few times. The rearrangement uses TRBV6-1 and TRBJ2-4, with a tentative D call TRBD1 (5 bases). The CDR3 is made up of 14 amino acids. With 6 bases removed from V and 1 base from J, the gap between germline ends came to 10 bases. Germline CDR1 MNHNS, CDR2 SASEGT. CDR3 protein: CASSRTSAKNIQYF. The CDR3 coding sequence is TGTGCCAGCAGCAGGACATCGGCCAAAAACATTCAGTACTTC.

The chain carries TRBV20-1 and TRBJ2-1; D may be TRBD2 (6 bases). This CDR3 region has 15 residues. Germline V lookup: CDR1 DFQATT, CDR2 SNEGSKA (reference sequence). V lost 0 bases and J lost 3, with 12 bases in between. The CDR3 region is CSARDPGLHYNEQFF. In DNA, the CDR3 is TGCAGTGCTAGAGATCCGGGACTGCACTACAATGAGCAGTTCTTC.

The chain couples TRBV20-1 to TRBJ2-5; 7 positions match TRBD2. CDR1 DFQATT and CDR2 SNEGSKA come from the germline V gene (reference sequence). This CDR3 region has 13 residues. The V segment lost 2 bases and the J segment 7 bases; nucleotides outside the gene matches: 7. As DNA, the CDR3 is TGCAGTGCTAGATTAGAACTAGCGACGACCCAGTACTTC. As protein: CSARLELATTQYF.

The chain has TRBV4-3 and TRBJ2-1; no reliable D call. The CDR3 loop spans 15 amino acids. The germline gives CDR1 LGHNA, CDR2 YSLEER. Trimming shortened V by 0 bases and J by 0 bases, and 6 bases separated the two germline ends. CDR3 bases: TGCGCCAGCAGCCAAGATAAAGCCTCCTACAATGAGCAGTTCTTC. As protein: CASSQDKASYNEQFF.

The chain has TRBV7-9 and TRBJ2-5; the D gene is possibly TRBD2 (6 bases). Per germline, CDR1 SEHNR and CDR2 FQNEAQ (reference sequence). Trimming shortened V by 0 bases and J by 9 bases, and 17 bases separated the two germline ends. CDR3 length: 15 residues. CDR3 protein: CASSLATAGPLSQYF. DNA for the CDR3: TGTGCCAGCAGCTTAGCCACAGCGGGCCCTCTATCCCAGTACTTC.

This clonotype was counted a few times. One junction end does not reproduce the germline sequence, and a read error may be involved. This sequence joins TRBV7-7 and TRBJ2-6; a weak D match, TRBD1 (6 bases). Germline V lookup: CDR1 SSHAT, CDR2 FNYEAQ (reference sequence). The CDR3 spans 17 residues. CDR3 region: CASSYGTLTSGANVLTF. CDR3 nucleotides: TGTGCTAGCAGCTACGGGACACTCACATCTGGGGCCAACGTCCTGACTTTC.

This clonotype was detected a few times. The chain employs TRBV12-3 or TRBV12-4 and TRBJ1-4; D is unresolved. V lost 6 bases and J lost 7, with 6 bases in between. This CDR3 is built from 11 residues. CDR3 sequence: CASSGGEKLFF. Written as DNA, the CDR3 is TGTGCCAGCAGCGGAGGTGAAAAACTGTTTTTT.

This clonotype was seen a handful of times. The chain recombines TRBV24-1 with TRBJ2-1; 7 bases are a match to TRBD1. Germline trimming cut 0 bases from V and 10 bases from J; bases unmatched to any gene: 2. The V gene's germline CDR1 is KGHDR and CDR2 SFDVKD. The CDR3 has 13 amino acids. The chain's CDR3 is CATSDLRTGEQFF. The CDR3 nucleotides read TGTGCCACCAGTGATTTGAGGACAGGCGAGCAGTTCTTC.

This clonotype was found many times. V usage is TRBV29-1 and J usage is TRBJ2-7; D is undetermined. Trimming pared 0 bases from V and 0 bases from J, leaving 0 bases between. The CDR3 loop spans 11 amino acids. Germline lookup yields CDR1 SQVTM and CDR2 ANQGSEA. Written as DNA, the CDR3 is TGCAGCGTTGAAGACTCCTACGAGCAGTACTTC. Its protein product is CSVEDSYEQYF.

This clonotype appeared a few times. V is TRBV3-1 and J is TRBJ1-1, with D uncertain. Germline V lookup: CDR1 LGHDT, CDR2 YNNKEL (reference sequence). The germline V and J ends were trimmed by 4 bases and 1 base, with 10 bases remaining between them. The CDR3 contains 14 residues. The CDR3 loop is CASSPYPENTEAFF. CDR3 coding DNA: TGTGCCAGCAGCCCCTACCCAGAGAACACTGAAGCTTTCTTT.

This clonotype was seen more than once but under ten times. The V and J genes are TRBV24-1 and TRBJ2-1; D unresolved. The germline V and J ends were trimmed by 0 bases and 5 bases, with 7 bases remaining between them. The CDR3 loop spans 14 amino acids. Germline loops: CDR1 KGHDR, CDR2 SFDVKD. The CDR3 DNA is TGTGCCACCAGTGATTTGCGGCAGAACAATGAGCAGTTCTTC. This codes for CATSDLRQNNEQFF.

In its sample, this clonotype was seen a few times. This rearrangement joins TRBV20-1 to TRBJ2-7; 11 nucleotides align to TRBD1. Germline-derived CDR1 and CDR2 are DFQATT and SNEGSKA (reference sequence). The CDR3 is made up of 17 amino acids. J gave up 3 bases and V 2 bases, and 12 bases lay outside the gene matches. The CDR3, as DNA: TGCAGTGCTAGAAGGACAGGGGGCCTGCTCGGGTTCTACGAGCAGTACTTC. The encoded protein is CSARRTGGLLGFYEQYF.

Only a few counts were recorded for this clonotype. J is TRBJ2-2 and V is TRBV27; D may be TRBD1 or TRBD2 (6 bases each). The length of the CDR3 is 15 residues. V lost 5 bases, J lost 4 bases, and 14 bases lay in between. Germline CDR1 MNHEY, CDR2 SMNVEV (reference sequence). The CDR3 region is CASSPGALTTGELFF. The CDR3 nucleotides are TGTGCCAGCAGTCCGGGGGCGCTTACCACCGGGGAGCTGTTTTTT.